The T cell receptor beta chain described here comes from a study of glioma-infiltrating T cells after dendritic cell vaccination. About the study: The vaccine used monocyte-derived dendritic cells pulsed overnight with autologous tumor lysate.

Clones were read by immunoSEQ multiplex PCR, and TCRdb kept only the in-frame ones, dropping some. The table shows roughly 87,000 clones, with roughly 80% occurring only once. Trimming pared 7 bases from V and 4 bases from J, leaving 15 bases between. Per the germline V gene, CDR1 is MNHNY and CDR2 is SVGAGI (reference sequence). The CDR3 consists of 14 residues. Time point here: after dendritic cell vaccination, including at tumor progression/relapse. Patients had residual fresh-frozen tumor tissue and more than two years of survival data. All glioblastoma patients lacked an isocitrate dehydrogenase mutation.

Material: blood, obtained after dendritic cell vaccination. The chain couples TRBV6-6 to TRBJ2-3, with a possible D match to TRBD2 (7 bases). The sequence was obtained from a human donor with glioblastoma. The CDR3 here is CASTRGGDPDTQYF. In nucleotides, the CDR3 is TGTGCCAGCACTCGAGGGGGGGATCCAGATACGCAGTATTTT.